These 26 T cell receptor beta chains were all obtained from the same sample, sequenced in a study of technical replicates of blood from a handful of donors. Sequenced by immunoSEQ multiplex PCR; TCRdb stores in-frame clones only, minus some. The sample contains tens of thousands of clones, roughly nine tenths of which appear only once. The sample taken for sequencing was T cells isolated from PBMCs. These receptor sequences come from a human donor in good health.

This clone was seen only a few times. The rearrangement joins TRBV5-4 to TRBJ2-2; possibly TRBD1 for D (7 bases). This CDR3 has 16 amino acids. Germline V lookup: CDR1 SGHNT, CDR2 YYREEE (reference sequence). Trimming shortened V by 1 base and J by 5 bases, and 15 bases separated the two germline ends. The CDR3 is CASSLFGGGWTGELFF. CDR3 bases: TGTGCCAGCAGCTTGTTTGGAGGGGGCTGGACCGGGGAGCTGTTTTTT.

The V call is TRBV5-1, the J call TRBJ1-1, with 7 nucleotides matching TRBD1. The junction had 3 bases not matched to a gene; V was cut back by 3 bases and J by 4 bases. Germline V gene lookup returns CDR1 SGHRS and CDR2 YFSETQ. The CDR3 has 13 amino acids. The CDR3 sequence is CASSSQGSTEAFF. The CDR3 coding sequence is TGCGCCAGCAGCTCACAGGGGTCCACTGAAGCTTTCTTT.

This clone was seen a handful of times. CDR3 sequence (DNA): TGCGCCAGCATTGGGGACATCGGGAACACTGAAGCTTTCTTT. This codes for CASIGDIGNTEAFF. This chain links TRBV5-1 with TRBJ1-1; TRBD1 might be the D (6 bases). Germline CDR1 SGHRS, CDR2 YFSETQ. The CDR3 sequence is 14 residues long. Trimming pared 6 bases from V and 1 base from J, leaving 13 bases between.

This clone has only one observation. The CDR3 sequence: CASSASGIHEQFF. The CDR3 DNA sequence: TGTGCCAGCAGCGCCTCGGGGATTCATGAGCAGTTCTTC. This rearrangement joins TRBV11-2 to TRBJ2-1; possible D gene TRBD2, 5 bases. The CDR3 has 13 residues. CDR1 SGHAT and CDR2 FQNNGV come from the germline V gene. V lost 5 bases and J 8 bases, leaving 13 bases between the germline ends.

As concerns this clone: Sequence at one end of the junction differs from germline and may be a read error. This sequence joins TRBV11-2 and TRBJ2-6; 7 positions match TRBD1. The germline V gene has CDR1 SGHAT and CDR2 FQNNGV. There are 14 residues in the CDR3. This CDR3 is CASSLDRAANVLTF. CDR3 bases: TGTGCCAGCAGCCTAGACAGGGCGGCCAACGTCCTGACTTTC.

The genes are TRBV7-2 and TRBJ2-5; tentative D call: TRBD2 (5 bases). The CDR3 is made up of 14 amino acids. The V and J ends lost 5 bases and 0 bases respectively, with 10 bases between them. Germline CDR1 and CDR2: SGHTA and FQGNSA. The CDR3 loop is CASSANGDQETQYF. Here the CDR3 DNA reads TGTGCCAGCAGCGCGAACGGGGACCAAGAGACCCAGTACTTC.

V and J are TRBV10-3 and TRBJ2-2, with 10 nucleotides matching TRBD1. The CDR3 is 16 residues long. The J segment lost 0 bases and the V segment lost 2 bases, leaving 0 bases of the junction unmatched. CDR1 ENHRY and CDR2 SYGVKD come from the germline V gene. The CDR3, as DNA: TGTGCCATCAGTGAGGGACAGGGGGCGAACACCGGGGAGCTGTTTTTT. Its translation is CAISEGQGANTGELFF.

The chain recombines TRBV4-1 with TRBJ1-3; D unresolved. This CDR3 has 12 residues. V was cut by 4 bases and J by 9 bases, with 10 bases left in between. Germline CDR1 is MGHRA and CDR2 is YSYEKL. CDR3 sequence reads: CASSLDLGTIYF. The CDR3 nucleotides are TGCGCCAGCAGCCTCGACTTAGGCACCATATATTTT.

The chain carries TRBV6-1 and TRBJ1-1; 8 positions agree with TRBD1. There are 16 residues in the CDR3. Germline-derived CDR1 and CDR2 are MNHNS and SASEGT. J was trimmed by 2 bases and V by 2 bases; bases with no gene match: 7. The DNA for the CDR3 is TGTGCCAGCAGTGAACGATTGGCAGGGGGCAACACTGAAGCTTTCTTT. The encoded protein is CASSERLAGGNTEAFF.

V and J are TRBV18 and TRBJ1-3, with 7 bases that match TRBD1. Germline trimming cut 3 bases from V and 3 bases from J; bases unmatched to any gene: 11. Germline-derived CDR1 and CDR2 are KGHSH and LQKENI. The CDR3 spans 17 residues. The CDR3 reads CASSPLKLTGVGNTIYF. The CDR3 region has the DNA TGTGCCAGCTCACCCCTCAAATTAACAGGGGTTGGAAACACCATATATTTT.

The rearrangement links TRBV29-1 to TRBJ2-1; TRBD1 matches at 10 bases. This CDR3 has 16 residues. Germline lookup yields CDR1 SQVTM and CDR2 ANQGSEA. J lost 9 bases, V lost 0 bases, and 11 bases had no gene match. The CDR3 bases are TGCAGCGTTGAAGATCTTGGGACAGGGGTTAATAGTGAGCAGTTCTTC. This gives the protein CSVEDLGTGVNSEQFF.

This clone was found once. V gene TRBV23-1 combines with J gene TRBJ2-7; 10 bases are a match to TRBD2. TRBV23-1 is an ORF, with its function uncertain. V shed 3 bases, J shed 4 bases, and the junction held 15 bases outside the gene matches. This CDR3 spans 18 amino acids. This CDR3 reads CASSHIKELAGKWYEQYF. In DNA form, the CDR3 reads TGCGCCAGCAGTCACATTAAGGAACTAGCGGGAAAGTGGTACGAGCAGTACTTC.

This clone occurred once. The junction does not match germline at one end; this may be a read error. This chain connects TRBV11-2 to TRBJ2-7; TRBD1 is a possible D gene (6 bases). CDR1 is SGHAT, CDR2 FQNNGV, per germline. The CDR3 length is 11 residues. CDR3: CASGLDRDTGF. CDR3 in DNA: TGTGCCAGCGGATTAGACCGGGACACGGGCTTC.

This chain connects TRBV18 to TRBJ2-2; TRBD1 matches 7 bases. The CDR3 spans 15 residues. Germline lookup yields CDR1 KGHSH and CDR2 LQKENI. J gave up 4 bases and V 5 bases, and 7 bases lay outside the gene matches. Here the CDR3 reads CASSRRQGVTGELFF. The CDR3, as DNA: TGTGCCAGCTCAAGGCGGCAGGGGGTCACCGGGGAGCTGTTTTTT.

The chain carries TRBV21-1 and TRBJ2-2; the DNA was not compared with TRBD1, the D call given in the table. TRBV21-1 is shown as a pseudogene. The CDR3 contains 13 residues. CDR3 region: CASSTKPGWKLFF. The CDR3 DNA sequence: TGTGCCAGCAGCACCAAGCCAGGCTGGAAGCTGTTTTTT.

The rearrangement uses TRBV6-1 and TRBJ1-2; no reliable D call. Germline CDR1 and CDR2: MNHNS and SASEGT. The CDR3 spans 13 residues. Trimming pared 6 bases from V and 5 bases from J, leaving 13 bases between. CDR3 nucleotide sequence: TGTGCCAGCAGAGGTTTAGGGAGATATGGCTACACCTTC. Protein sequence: CASRGLGRYGYTF.

CDR3 DNA: TGTGCCAGCAGCTCCACCTGGGACAATCAGAGCTCTGGAAACACCATATATTTT. Its translation: CASSSTWDNQSSGNTIYF. This sequence joins TRBV11-3 and TRBJ1-3; TRBD1 is a possible D gene (6 bases). The germline V gene encodes CDR1 SGHNT and CDR2 YENEEA. The V and J ends lost 4 bases and 0 bases respectively, with 19 bases between them. This CDR3 is 18 amino acids long.

CDR3 sequence reads: CASSPESKPHEQFF. Here the CDR3 DNA reads TGTGCCAGCTCACCTGAATCCAAGCCCCATGAGCAGTTCTTC. The chain recombines TRBV18 with TRBJ2-1; D not resolved. Germline V CDR1 and CDR2: KGHSH, LQKENI. The CDR3 extends over 14 amino acids. Trimming took 3 bases from V and 8 from J, leaving 14 bases between them. The full variable domain, its missing parts supplied by reference TRBV18 and TRBJ2-1, is NAGVMQNPRHLVRRRGQEARLRCSPMKGHSHVYWYRQLPEEGLKFMVYLQKENIIDESGMPKERFSAEFPKEGPSILRIQQVVRGDSAAYFCASSPESKPHEQFFGPGTRLTVL.

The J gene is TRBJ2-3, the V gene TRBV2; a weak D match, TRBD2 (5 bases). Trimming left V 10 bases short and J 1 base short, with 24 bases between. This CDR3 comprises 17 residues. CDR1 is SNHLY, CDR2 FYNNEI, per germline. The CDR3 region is CATLRDNLGWRTDTQYF. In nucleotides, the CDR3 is TGTGCCACCCTTCGGGATAACCTAGGGTGGCGCACAGATACGCAGTATTTT.

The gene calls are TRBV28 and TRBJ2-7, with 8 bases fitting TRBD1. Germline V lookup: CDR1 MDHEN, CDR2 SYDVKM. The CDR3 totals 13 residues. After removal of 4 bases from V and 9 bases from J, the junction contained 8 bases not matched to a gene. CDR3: CASSYRDRSGQYF. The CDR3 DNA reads TGTGCCAGCAGTTACCGGGACAGGTCTGGGCAGTACTTC.

In DNA, the CDR3 is TGTGCCAGCAGCTTGTTTCGTTCTACCTACACCTTC. It translates to CASSLFRSTYTF. The chain joins TRBV5-6 to TRBJ1-2; no clear D. The V and J ends lost 1 base and 10 bases respectively, with 11 bases between them. The V gene's germline CDR1 is SGHDT and CDR2 YYEEEE. CDR3 length: 12 amino acids.

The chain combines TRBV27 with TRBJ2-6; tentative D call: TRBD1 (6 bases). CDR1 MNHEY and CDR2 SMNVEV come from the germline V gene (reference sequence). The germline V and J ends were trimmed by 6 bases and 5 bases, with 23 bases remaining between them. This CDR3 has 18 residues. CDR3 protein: CASRRITNEGGRANVLTF. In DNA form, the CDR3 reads TGTGCCAGCAGACGTATTACAAATGAAGGGGGTAGGGCCAACGTCCTGACTTTC.

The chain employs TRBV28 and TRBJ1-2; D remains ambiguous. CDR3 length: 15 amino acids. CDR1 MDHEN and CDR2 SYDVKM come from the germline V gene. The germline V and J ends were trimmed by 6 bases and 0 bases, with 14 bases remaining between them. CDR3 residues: CASRPGSSTNYGYTF. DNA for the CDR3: TGTGCCAGCAGACCCGGTAGCTCTACTAACTATGGCTACACCTTC.

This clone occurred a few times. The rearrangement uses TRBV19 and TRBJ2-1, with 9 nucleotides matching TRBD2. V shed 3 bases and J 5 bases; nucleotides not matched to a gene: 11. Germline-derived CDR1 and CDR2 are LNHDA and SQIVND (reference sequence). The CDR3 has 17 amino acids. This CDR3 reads CASSIEKRLADNNEQFF. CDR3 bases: TGTGCCAGTAGTATCGAAAAAAGACTAGCGGACAACAATGAGCAGTTCTTC.

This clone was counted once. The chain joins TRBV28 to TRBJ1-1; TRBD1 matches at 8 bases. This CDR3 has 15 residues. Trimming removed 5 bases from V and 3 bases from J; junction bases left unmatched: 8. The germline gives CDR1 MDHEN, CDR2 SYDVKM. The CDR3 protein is CASSPAGQGYTEAFF. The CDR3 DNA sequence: TGTGCCAGCAGTCCTGCCGGACAGGGATACACTGAAGCTTTCTTT.

The CDR3 spells CASSLTRISYEQYF. CDR3 sequence (DNA): TGTGCCAGCAGCTTGACACGGATTTCCTACGAGCAGTACTTC. V usage is TRBV7-9 and J usage is TRBJ2-7; D remains unclear. The V end was cut by 3 bases, the J end by 1 base, with 10 bases between. Germline loops: CDR1 SEHNR, CDR2 FQNEAQ (reference sequence). The CDR3 has 14 residues.